The 14 T cell receptor beta chains below all came from one sample that was sequenced in a study of T cell changes during pregnancy in multiple sclerosis. Libraries were prepared by immunoSEQ multiplex PCR; TCRdb keeps only in-frame clonotypes and omits some of them. Of approximately 94,000 clones in the sample, around 92% were seen once. Sequencing used peripheral blood, obtained after pregnancy. The receptors shown here come from a female donor with multiple sclerosis, enrolled in a pregnancy study.

The J gene is TRBJ1-2, the V gene TRBV7-2, with a weak D call TRBD1 (5 bases). Germline V gives CDR1 SGHTA, CDR2 FQGNSA. This CDR3 has 13 amino acids. Trimming removed 7 bases at V and 7 bases at J, with 16 bases between. The CDR3: CASTHLPGGGYTF. CDR3 nucleotides: TGTGCCAGCACTCACCTTCCGGGGGGTGGCTACACCTTC.

This chain joins TRBV11-2 and TRBJ2-7; 13 nucleotides match TRBD2. Germline CDR1 is SGHAT and CDR2 is FQNNGV. The CDR3 is 15 amino acids. J gave up 5 bases and V 5 bases, and 6 bases lay outside the gene matches. CDR3 region: CASSPPGLAGHEQYF. CDR3 in DNA: TGTGCCAGCAGCCCCCCGGGACTAGCGGGGCACGAGCAGTACTTC.

The chain carries TRBV6-1 and TRBJ1-5; D gene ambiguous. The V end lost 1 base, the J end lost 2 bases, and 9 bases lay between the germline ends. The CDR3 is 15 amino acids. Germline V gene sequence: CDR1 MNHNS, CDR2 SASEGT. The CDR3 loop reads CASSEGTRGNQPQHF. The CDR3 nucleotides read TGTGCCAGCAGTGAAGGGACGCGGGGCAATCAGCCCCAGCATTTT.

The chain has TRBV7-8 and TRBJ2-5, with D possibly being TRBD1 (6 bases). V was clipped by 2 bases and J by 3 bases, with 7 bases between them. The CDR3 has 13 amino acids. CDR1 and CDR2 from the germline V gene are SGHVS and FQNEAQ. The CDR3 protein is CASSLRGKETQYF. The CDR3 coding sequence is TGTGCCAGCAGCTTAAGGGGGAAAGAGACCCAGTACTTC.

The J gene is TRBJ2-3, the V gene TRBV19; TRBD2 matches 7 bases. Trimming removed 3 bases from V and 4 bases from J; junction bases left unmatched: 4. The germline gives CDR1 LNHDA, CDR2 SQIVND (reference sequence). The CDR3 has 14 amino acids. The DNA of the CDR3 is TGTGCCAGTAGTATGGGAGGGCAAGCAGATACGCAGTATTTT. Translation: CASSMGGQADTQYF.

This clone showed up just once. This rearrangement joins TRBV13 to TRBJ1-2, with D possibly being TRBD1 (5 bases). The CDR3 runs 16 residues. Germline CDR1 reads PRHDT; CDR2 reads FYEKMQ (reference sequence). Trimming took off 1 base at V and 5 bases at J, with 17 bases between the two ends. The CDR3 nucleotides are TGTGCCAGCAGCTTAGCCTTAGGCGGGGGGGGATATGGCTACACCTTC. Translation: CASSLALGGGGYGYTF.

This clone was detected once. This chain connects TRBV27 to TRBJ1-1; 7 bases align to TRBD1. Germline assignment: CDR1 MNHEY and CDR2 SMNVEV (reference sequence). The CDR3 consists of 13 residues. V gave up 4 bases and J gave up 9 bases; unmatched junction bases: 8. The CDR3, as DNA: TGTGCCAGCAGTTCCCTACAGGGGCTCCAAGCTTTCTTT. Translation: CASSSLQGLQAFF.

The chain links TRBV29-1 to TRBJ1-1, with D hard to call. The CDR3 consists of 12 residues. CDR1 and CDR2 from the germline V gene are SQVTM and ANQGSEA. Trimming cost V 3 bases and J 5 bases, with 10 bases left between them. CDR3 DNA: TGCAGCGTTGACCCGAGTTTGACTGAAGCTTTCTTT. Residues: CSVDPSLTEAFF.

This clone was seen just once. V usage is TRBV9 and J usage is TRBJ1-2, with D unclear. The germline CDR1 and CDR2 sequences are SGDLS and YYNGEE. CDR3 length: 13 residues. The V gene lost 3 bases and the J gene lost 0 bases, with 6 bases spanning the gap. For the CDR3, the DNA is TGTGCCAGCAGCGCCACAGCTAACTATGGCTACACCTTC. This translates into CASSATANYGYTF.

The rearrangement uses TRBV2 and TRBJ2-1; D call uncertain. The CDR3 runs to 16 residues. Trimming left V 1 base short and J 0 bases short, with 10 bases between. CDR1 and CDR2 (germline): SNHLY, FYNNEI. In DNA, the CDR3 is TGTGCCAGCAGTGAAGGTGATCACAACTCCTACAATGAGCAGTTCTTC. This sequence encodes CASSEGDHNSYNEQFF.

This sequence joins TRBV10-3 and TRBJ2-1; 13 positions agree with TRBD2. The CDR3 sequence is 15 residues long. The V gene end was trimmed by 6 bases and the J gene end by 9 bases; junction bases not matched to a gene: 8. The germline CDR1 and CDR2 sequences are ENHRY and SYGVKD. The CDR3 is CAIRPGTSGTGEQFF. In DNA, the CDR3 is TGTGCCATCAGACCGGGGACTAGCGGGACGGGTGAGCAGTTCTTC.

V gene TRBV5-1 combines with J gene TRBJ2-5; the D gene is possibly TRBD2 (6 bases). This CDR3 contains 16 residues. Germline CDR1 reads SGHRS; CDR2 reads YFSETQ. V was cut by 0 bases and J by 5 bases, with 17 bases left in between. Written as DNA, the CDR3 is TGCGCCAGCAGCTTGGGCTCCCGAAGCGGGTGGGAGACCCAGTACTTC. Amino acids: CASSLGSRSGWETQYF.

The chain is built from TRBV9 and TRBJ2-5; a possible D gene is TRBD1 (5 bases). Trimming stripped 4 bases from V and 4 bases from J, with 14 bases between. This CDR3 has 14 residues. The germline V gene encodes CDR1 SGDLS and CDR2 YYNGEE. CDR3 residues: CASSLSGLGETQYF. In DNA form, the CDR3 reads TGTGCCAGCAGCTTATCAGGGCTAGGAGAGACCCAGTACTTC.

The chain uses TRBV7-2 and TRBJ2-7, with TRBD1 matching over 11 bases. The CDR3 is made up of 15 amino acids. V lost 8 bases, J lost 2 bases, and 8 bases stayed unmatched. Germline V CDR1 and CDR2: SGHTA, FQGNSA. CDR3 sequence (DNA): TGTGCCAGCTCCCCCTTGGGACAGGGGGCCTACGAGCAGTACTTC. Amino acid sequence: CASSPLGQGAYEQYF.